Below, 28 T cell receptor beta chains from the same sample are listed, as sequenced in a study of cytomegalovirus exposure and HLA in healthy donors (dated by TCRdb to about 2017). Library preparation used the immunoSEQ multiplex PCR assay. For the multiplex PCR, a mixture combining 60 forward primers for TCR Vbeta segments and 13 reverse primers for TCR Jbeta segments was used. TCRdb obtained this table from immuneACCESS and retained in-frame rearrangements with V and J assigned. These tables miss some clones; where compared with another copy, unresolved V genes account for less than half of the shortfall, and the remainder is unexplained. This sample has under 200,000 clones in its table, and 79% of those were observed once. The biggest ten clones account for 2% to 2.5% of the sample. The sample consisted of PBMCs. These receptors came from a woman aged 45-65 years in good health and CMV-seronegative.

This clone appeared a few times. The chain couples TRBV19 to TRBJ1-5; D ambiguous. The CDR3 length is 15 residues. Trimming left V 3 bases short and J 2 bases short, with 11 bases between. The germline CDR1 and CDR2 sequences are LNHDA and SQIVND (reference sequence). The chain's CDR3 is CASSIRLEGNQPQHF. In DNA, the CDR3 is TGTGCCAGTAGTATCCGGCTCGAGGGCAATCAGCCCCAGCATTTT. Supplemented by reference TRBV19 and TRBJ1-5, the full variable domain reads DGGITQSPKYLFRKEGQNVTLSCEQNLNHDAMYWYRQDPGQGLRLIYYSQIVNDFQKGDIAEGYSVSREKKESFPLTVTSAQKNPTAFYLCASSIRLEGNQPQHFGDGTRLSIL.

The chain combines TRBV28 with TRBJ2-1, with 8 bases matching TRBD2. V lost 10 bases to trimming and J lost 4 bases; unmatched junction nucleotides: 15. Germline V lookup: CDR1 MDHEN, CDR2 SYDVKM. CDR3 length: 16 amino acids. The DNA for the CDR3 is TGTGCCACCCCGGGCCCCGCGGGGGGCCAGTACAATGAGCAGTTCTTC. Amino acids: CATPGPAGGQYNEQFF.

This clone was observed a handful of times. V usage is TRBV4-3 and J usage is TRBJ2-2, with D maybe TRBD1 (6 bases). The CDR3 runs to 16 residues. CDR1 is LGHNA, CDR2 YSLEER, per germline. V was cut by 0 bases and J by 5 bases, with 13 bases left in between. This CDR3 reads CASSQDFRGVTGELFF. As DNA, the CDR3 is TGCGCCAGCAGCCAAGATTTCAGGGGAGTGACCGGGGAGCTGTTTTTT.

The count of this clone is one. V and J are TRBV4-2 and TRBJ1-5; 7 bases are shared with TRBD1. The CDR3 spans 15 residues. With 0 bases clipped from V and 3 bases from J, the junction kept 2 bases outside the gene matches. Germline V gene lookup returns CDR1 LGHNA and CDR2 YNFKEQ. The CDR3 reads CASSQDGQANQPQHF. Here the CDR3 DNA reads TGTGCCAGCAGCCAAGATGGACAGGCCAATCAGCCCCAGCATTTT.

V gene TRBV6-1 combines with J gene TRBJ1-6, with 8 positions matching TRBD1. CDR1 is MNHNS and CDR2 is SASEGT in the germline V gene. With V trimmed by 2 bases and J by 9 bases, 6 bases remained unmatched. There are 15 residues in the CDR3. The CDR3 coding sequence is TGTGCCAGCAGTGAATTAGACAGGGGTGGTTCACCCCTCCACTTT. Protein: CASSELDRGGSPLHF.

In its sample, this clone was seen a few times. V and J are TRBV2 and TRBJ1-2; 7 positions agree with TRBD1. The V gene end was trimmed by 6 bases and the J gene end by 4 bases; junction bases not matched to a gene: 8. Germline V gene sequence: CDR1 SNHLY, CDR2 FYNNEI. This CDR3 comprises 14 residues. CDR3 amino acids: CASRSQGFGYGYTF. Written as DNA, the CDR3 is TGTGCCAGCAGGTCACAGGGGTTCGGCTATGGCTACACCTTC. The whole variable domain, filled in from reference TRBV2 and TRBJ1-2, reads EPEVTQTPSHQVTQMGQEVILRCVPISNHLYFYWYRQILGQKVEFLVSFYNNEISEKSEIFDDQFSVERPDGSNFTLKIRSTKLEDSAMYFCASRSQGFGYGYTFGSGTRLTVV.

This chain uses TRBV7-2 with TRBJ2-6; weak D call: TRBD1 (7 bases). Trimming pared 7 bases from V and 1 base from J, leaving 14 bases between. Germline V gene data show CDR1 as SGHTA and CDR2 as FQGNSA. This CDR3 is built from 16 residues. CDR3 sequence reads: CASITTGRSGANVLTF. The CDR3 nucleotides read TGTGCCAGCATCACGACAGGGAGGTCTGGGGCCAACGTCCTGACTTTC.

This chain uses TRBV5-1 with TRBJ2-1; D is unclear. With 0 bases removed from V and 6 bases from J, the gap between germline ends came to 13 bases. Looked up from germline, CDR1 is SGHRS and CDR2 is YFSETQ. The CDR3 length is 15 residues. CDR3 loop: CASSLGQYSPNEQFF. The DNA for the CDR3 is TGCGCCAGCAGCTTGGGTCAGTACAGCCCCAATGAGCAGTTCTTC.

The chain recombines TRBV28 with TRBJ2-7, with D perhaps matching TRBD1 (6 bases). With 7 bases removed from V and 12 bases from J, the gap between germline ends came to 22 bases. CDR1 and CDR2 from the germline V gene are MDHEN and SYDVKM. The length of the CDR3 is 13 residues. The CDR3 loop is CASTIPDSSAWYF. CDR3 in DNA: TGTGCCAGCACTATACCGGACAGTTCCGCTTGGTACTTC.

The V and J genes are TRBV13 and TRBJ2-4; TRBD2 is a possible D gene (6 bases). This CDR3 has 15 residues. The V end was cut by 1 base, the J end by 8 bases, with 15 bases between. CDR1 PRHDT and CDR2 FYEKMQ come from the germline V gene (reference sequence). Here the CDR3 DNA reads TGTGCCAGCAGCTTAGCGGTGGAGGGGCCGGACATTCAGTACTTC. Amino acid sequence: CASSLAVEGPDIQYF.

The CDR3 spells CASSLVSRGGTGELFF. In DNA form, the CDR3 reads TGTGCCAGCAGCTTAGTTAGCAGAGGGGGCACCGGGGAGCTGTTTTTT. The gene calls are TRBV7-6 and TRBJ2-2; D is possibly TRBD1 (6 bases). Germline CDR1 SGHVS, CDR2 FNYEAQ. Deletions cut 1 base from V and 4 bases from J, with 13 bases between. CDR3 size: 16 residues.

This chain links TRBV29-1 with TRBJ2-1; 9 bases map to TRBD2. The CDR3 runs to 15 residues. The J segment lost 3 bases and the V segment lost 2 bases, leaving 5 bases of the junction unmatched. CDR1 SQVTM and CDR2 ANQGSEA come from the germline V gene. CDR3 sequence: CSVEYELAGYNEQFF. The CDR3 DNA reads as TGCAGCGTTGAATACGAACTAGCGGGCTACAATGAGCAGTTCTTC.

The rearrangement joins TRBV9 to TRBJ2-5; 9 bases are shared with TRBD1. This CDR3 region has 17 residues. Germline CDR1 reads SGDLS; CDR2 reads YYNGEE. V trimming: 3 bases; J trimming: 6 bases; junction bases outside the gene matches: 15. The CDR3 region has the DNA TGTGCCAGCAGCGCTACGGGACAGGGAGGAGGGCCAAAGACCCAGTACTTC. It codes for CASSATGQGGGPKTQYF. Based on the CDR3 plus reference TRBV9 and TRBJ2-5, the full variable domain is DSGVTQTPKHLITATGQRVTLRCSPRSGDLSVYWYQQSLDQGLQFLIQYYNGEERAKGNILERFSAQQFPDLHSELNLSSLELGDSALYFCASSATGQGGGPKTQYFGPGTRLLVL.

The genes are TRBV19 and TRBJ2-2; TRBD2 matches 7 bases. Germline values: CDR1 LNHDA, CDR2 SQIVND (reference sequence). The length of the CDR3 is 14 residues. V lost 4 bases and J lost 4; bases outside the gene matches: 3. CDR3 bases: TGTGCCAGTAGTAACCGCGGGAGCACCGGGGAGCTGTTTTTT. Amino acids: CASSNRGSTGELFF.

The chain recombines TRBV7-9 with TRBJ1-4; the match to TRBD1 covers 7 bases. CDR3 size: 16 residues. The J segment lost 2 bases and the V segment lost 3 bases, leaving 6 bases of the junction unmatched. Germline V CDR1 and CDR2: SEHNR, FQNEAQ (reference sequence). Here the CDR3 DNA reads TGTGCCAGCAGCTTGACACAGGGGCGGACTAATGAAAAACTGTTTTTT. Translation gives CASSLTQGRTNEKLFF.

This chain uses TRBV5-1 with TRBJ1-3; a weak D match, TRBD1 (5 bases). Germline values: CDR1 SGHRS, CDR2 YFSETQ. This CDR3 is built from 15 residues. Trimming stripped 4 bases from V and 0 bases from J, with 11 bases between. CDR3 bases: TGCGCCAGCAGCCCGACAGCGAGCTCTGGAAACACCATATATTTT. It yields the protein CASSPTASSGNTIYF.

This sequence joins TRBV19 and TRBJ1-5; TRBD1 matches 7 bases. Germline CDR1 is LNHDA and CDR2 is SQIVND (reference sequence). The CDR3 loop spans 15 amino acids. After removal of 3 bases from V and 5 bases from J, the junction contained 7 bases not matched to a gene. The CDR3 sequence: CASSIFRQGDQPQHF. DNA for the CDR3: TGTGCCAGTAGTATTTTTCGGCAGGGGGATCAGCCCCAGCATTTT. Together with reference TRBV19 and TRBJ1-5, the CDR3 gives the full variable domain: DGGITQSPKYLFRKEGQNVTLSCEQNLNHDAMYWYRQDPGQGLRLIYYSQIVNDFQKGDIAEGYSVSREKKESFPLTVTSAQKNPTAFYLCASSIFRQGDQPQHFGDGTRLSIL.

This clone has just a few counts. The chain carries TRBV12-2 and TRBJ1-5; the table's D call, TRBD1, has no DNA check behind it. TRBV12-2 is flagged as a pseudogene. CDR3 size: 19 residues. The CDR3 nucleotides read TGTGCAAGTCGCCTTCTTCCGCCACGGACAGAAGATAGCAATCAGCCCCAGCATTTT. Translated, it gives CASRLLPPRTEDSNQPQHF.

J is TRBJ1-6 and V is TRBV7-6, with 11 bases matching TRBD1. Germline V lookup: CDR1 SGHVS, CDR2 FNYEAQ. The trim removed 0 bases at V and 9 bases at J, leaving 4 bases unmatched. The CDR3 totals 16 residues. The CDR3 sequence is CASSLADRGLGSPLHF. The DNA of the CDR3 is TGTGCCAGCAGCTTAGCGGACAGGGGGCTGGGTTCACCCCTCCACTTT.

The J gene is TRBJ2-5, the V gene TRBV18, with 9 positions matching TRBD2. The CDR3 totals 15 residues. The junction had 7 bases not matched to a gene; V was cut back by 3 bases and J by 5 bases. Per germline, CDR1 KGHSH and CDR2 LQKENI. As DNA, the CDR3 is TGTGCCAGCTCACCGGGCGGGAGGGCCGGTGAGACCCAGTACTTC. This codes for CASSPGGRAGETQYF.

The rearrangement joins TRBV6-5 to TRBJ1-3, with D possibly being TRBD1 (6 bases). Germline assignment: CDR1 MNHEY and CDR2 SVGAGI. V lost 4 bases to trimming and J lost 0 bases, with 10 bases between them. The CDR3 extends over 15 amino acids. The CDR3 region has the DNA TGTGCCAGCAGTTCTACAGGGACCTCTGGAAACACCATATATTTT. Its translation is CASSSTGTSGNTIYF.

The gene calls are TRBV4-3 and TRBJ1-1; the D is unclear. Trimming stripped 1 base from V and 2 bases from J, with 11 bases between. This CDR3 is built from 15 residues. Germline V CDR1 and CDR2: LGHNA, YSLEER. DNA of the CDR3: TGCGCCAGCAGCCAAGTGCGGCAGAGAAACACTGAAGCTTTCTTT. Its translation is CASSQVRQRNTEAFF.

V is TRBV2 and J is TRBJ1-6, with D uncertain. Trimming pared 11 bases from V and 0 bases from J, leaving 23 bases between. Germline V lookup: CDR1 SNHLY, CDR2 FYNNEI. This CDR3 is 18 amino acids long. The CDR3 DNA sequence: TGTGCCGGCCGGCGGAGCCTCCGAAGGAGCTCCTATAATTCACCCCTCCACTTT. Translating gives CAGRRSLRRSSYNSPLHF.

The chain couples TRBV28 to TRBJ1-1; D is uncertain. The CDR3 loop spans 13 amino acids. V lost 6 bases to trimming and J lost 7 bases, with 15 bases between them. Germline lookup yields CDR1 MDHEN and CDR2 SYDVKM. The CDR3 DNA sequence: TGTGCCAGCAGCCCTCTACTTCCGAATGAAGCTTTCTTT. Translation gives CASSPLLPNEAFF.

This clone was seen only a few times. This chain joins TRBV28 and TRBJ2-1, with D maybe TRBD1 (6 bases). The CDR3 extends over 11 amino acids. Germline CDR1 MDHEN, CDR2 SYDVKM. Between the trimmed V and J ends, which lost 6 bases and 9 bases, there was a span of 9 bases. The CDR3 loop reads CASRQGAEQFF. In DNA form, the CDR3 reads TGTGCCAGCAGACAGGGCGCTGAGCAGTTCTTC.

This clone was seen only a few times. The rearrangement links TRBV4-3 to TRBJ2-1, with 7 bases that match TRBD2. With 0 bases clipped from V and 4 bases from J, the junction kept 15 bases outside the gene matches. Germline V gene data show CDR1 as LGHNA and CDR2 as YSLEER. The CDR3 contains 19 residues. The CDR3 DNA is TGCGCCAGCAGCCAAGAAAAATGGAGCGGGAACTCGATTTACAATGAGCAGTTCTTC. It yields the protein CASSQEKWSGNSIYNEQFF.

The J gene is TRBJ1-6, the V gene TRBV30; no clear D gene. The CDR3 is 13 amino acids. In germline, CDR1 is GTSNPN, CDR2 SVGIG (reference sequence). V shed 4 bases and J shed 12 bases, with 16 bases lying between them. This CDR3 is CAWNAGVEGPLHF. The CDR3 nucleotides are TGTGCCTGGAATGCTGGGGTAGAGGGACCCCTCCACTTT.

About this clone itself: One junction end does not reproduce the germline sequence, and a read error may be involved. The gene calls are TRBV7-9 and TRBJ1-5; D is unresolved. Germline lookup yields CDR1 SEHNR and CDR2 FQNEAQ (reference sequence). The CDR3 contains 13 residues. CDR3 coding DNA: TGTTCCAGCAGCTTAGGAGGCAATCAGCCCCAGCATTTT. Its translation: CSSSLGGNQPQHF.